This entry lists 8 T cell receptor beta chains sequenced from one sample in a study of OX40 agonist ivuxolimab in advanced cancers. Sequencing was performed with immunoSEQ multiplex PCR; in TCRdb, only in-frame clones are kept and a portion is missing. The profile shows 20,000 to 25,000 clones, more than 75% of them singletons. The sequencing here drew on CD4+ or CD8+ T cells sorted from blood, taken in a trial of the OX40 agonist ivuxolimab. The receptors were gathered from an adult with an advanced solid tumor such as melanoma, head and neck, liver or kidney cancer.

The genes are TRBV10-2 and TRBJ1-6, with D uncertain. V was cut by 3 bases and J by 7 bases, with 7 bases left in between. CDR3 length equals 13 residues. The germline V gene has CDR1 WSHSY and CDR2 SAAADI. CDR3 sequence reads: CASSDIGNSPLHF. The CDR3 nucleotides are TGCGCCAGCAGTGACATAGGGAATTCACCCCTCCACTTT.

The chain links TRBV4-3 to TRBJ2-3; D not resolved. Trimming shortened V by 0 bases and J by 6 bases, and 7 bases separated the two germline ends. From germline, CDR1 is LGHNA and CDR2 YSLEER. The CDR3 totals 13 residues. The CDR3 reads CASSQDQWDTQYF. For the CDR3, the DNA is TGCGCCAGCAGCCAAGATCAATGGGATACGCAGTATTTT.

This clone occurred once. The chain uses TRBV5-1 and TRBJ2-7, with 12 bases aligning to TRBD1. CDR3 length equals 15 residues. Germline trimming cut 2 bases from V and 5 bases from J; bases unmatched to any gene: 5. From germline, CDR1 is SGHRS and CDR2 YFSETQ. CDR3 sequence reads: CASSLLGQGADEQYF. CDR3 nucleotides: TGCGCCAGCAGCTTATTGGGACAGGGGGCCGACGAGCAGTACTTC.

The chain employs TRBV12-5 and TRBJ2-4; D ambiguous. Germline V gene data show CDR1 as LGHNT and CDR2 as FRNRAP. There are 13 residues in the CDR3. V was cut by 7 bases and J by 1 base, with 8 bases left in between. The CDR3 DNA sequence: TGTGCTAGTGTTTACGCCGCCAAAAACATTCAGTACTTC. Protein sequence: CASVYAAKNIQYF. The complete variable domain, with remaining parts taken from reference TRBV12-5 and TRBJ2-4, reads DARVTQTPRHKVTEMGQEVTMRCQPILGHNTVFWYRQTMMQGLELLAYFRNRAPLDDSGMPKDRFSAEMPDATLATLKIQPSEPRDSAVYFCASVYAAKNIQYFGAGTRLSVL.

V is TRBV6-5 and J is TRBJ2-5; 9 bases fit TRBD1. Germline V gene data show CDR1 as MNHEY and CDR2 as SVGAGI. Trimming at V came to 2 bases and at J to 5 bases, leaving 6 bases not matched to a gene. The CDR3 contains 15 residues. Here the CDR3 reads CASSYPTGGGETQYF. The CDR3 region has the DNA TGTGCCAGCAGTTACCCAACAGGGGGCGGGGAGACCCAGTACTTC.

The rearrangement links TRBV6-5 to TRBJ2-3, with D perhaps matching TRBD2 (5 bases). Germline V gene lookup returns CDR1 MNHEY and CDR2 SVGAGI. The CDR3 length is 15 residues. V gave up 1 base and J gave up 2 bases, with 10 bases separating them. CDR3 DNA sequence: TGTGCCAGCAGTTACTACGGGAAGTTCACAGATACGCAGTATTTT. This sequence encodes CASSYYGKFTDTQYF.

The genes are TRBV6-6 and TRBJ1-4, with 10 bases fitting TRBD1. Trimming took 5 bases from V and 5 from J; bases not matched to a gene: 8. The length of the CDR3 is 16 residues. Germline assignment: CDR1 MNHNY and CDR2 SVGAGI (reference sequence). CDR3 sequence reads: CASSRTGGIGNEKLFF. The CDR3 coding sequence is TGTGCCAGCAGTCGGACAGGGGGGATAGGGAATGAAAAACTGTTTTTT.

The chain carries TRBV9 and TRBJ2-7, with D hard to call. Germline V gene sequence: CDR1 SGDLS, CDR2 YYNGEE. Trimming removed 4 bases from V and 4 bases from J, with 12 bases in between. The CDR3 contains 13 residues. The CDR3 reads CASSRSFGYEQYF. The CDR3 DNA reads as TGTGCCAGCAGCAGAAGTTTTGGTTACGAGCAGTACTTC.